This TCR beta chain was documented in a study of shared clonotypes between healthy human individuals. This clone was counted a single time. The repertoire was sequenced with immunoSEQ multiplex PCR; TCRdb's copy has only in-frame clones and lacks some. The table lists about 2.2 million clones, more than 85% of them singletons. V was clipped by 8 bases and J by 4 bases; unmatched bases: 6. This CDR3 has 13 amino acids. In germline, CDR1 is GTSNPN, CDR2 SVGIG (reference sequence). Naive-designated CD8 cells lacked CD45RO, were positively enriched for CCR7, and omitted terminally differentiated effector memory CD45RA+ cells. The study drew all its donors from Caucasian adults living in Nashville, Tennessee.

The origin of this receptor is a man between 18 and 35 years old in good health. Some clones in this sample may be carry-over from other donors' samples. Sequencing used naive CD8+ T cells from PBMCs. The chain couples TRBV30 to TRBJ2-1; 9 bases are shared with TRBD1. The CDR3 reads CAGGQGLYNEQFF. CDR3 DNA sequence: TGTGCCGGAGGACAGGGGCTTTACAATGAGCAGTTCTTC.